The next 32 T cell receptor beta chains were all read from a single sample in a study of regulatory T cells in long-lasting Graves disease. Researchers made TCR beta libraries by using iRepertoire HTBI primers and running Arm-PCR on CDR3 regions. TCRdb reprocessed the multiplex PCR reads with MiXCR, giving one entry per CDR3 protein. The table has hundreds of thousands of distinct CDR3 sequences, around 15% seen once. Time point indicated: newly diagnosed GD, antithyroid drugs for less than 3 months. PBMCs were the source of the RNA used for TCR sequencing. The material was peripheral blood mononuclear cells (PBMCs), obtained at new diagnosis, from a patient treated with antithyroid drugs. All receptors derive from a female donor with Graves disease.

This clonotype was counted many times. This chain links TRBV3-1 with TRBJ1-1; D is unresolved. Looked up from germline, CDR1 is LGHDT and CDR2 is YNNKEL (reference sequence). CDR3 size: 14 residues. V was trimmed by 0 bases and J by 11 bases, leaving 16 bases between them. In DNA, the CDR3 is TGTGCCAGCAGCCAAGATCGTCATTCAGTCTGGGCTTTCTTT. As protein: CASSQDRHSVWAFF.

The chain joins TRBV30 to TRBJ1-1; D is undetermined. The CDR3 runs to 13 residues. Looked up from germline, CDR1 is GTSNPN and CDR2 is SVGIG (reference sequence). Trimming stripped 4 bases from V and 1 base from J, with 10 bases between. Here the CDR3 DNA reads TGTGCCTGGACCCCGGGGAGGAACACTGAAGCTTTCTTT. It codes for CAWTPGRNTEAFF.

This clonotype was counted ten times or more. The rearrangement uses TRBV19 and TRBJ1-5; TRBD1 is a possible D gene (5 bases). This CDR3 contains 15 residues. Trimming shortened V by 8 bases and J by 4 bases, and 18 bases separated the two germline ends. Germline CDR1 is LNHDA and CDR2 is SQIVND (reference sequence). CDR3 in amino acids: CASSTAYVQNQPQHF. CDR3 bases: TGTGCCAGTTCGACAGCTTACGTACAGAATCAGCCCCAGCATTTT.

This clonotype was seen at least ten times. The chain recombines TRBV6-1 with TRBJ1-5; the match to TRBD1 covers 7 bases. The V and J ends lost 2 bases and 0 bases, in that order; junction bases with no gene match: 4. The germline gives CDR1 MNHNS, CDR2 SASEGT. CDR3 size: 16 residues. CDR3 sequence reads: CASSESGGGSNQPQHF. The DNA for the CDR3 is TGTGCCAGCAGTGAATCAGGGGGAGGTAGCAATCAGCCCCAGCATTTT.

The table lists this clonotype with many counts. V is TRBV11-2 and J is TRBJ2-5; D gene uncertain. Per germline, CDR1 SGHAT and CDR2 FQNNGV. The CDR3 totals 14 residues. V shed 1 base and J shed 0 bases, with 6 bases lying between them. CDR3 sequence (DNA): TGTGCCAGCAGCTTAGGGACGTACCAAGAGACCCAGTACTTC. It is translated as CASSLGTYQETQYF.

The chain recombines TRBV20-1 with TRBJ2-7; D may match TRBD1 or TRBD2 (5 bases each). V lost 0 bases and J 7 bases, leaving 16 bases between the germline ends. Germline CDR1 and CDR2: DFQATT and SNEGSKA (reference sequence). The CDR3 totals 14 residues. CDR3 coding DNA: TGCAGTGCTAGAGATGTTGGCTCCTGGGGGGAGCAGTACTTC. Its protein is CSARDVGSWGEQYF.

The table lists this clonotype with many counts. This rearrangement joins TRBV20-1 to TRBJ1-6; 9 positions agree with TRBD1. Germline CDR1 and CDR2: DFQATT and SNEGSKA (reference sequence). CDR3 size: 15 residues. The J segment lost 7 bases and the V segment lost 3 bases, leaving 7 bases of the junction unmatched. CDR3 nucleotide sequence: TGCAGTGCTAGCAGCGACAGGGGGTGGAATTCACCCCTCCACTTT. Translation gives CSASSDRGWNSPLHF.

This clonotype was observed many times. J is TRBJ1-6 and V is TRBV6-1, with TRBD1 as a possible D gene (6 bases). The CDR3 sequence is 13 residues long. The V and J ends lost 7 bases and 8 bases respectively, with 12 bases between them. Per the germline V gene, CDR1 is MNHNS and CDR2 is SASEGT. CDR3 loop: CASKPGDDSPLHF. Written as DNA, the CDR3 is TGTGCCAGCAAACCAGGGGACGATTCACCCCTCCACTTT.

The V call is TRBV27, the J call TRBJ1-5; 7 bases align to TRBD1. This CDR3 is built from 13 residues. CDR1 and CDR2 (germline): MNHEY, SMNVEV (reference sequence). After removal of 7 bases from V and 8 bases from J, the junction contained 8 bases not matched to a gene. CDR3 nucleotide sequence: TGTGCCAGCAAAACAGGGGATTGGGAGCCCCAGCATTTT. Its translation is CASKTGDWEPQHF.

This clonotype has ten or more counts. V is TRBV13 and J is TRBJ2-6, with D hard to call. Germline V CDR1 and CDR2: PRHDT, FYEKMQ (reference sequence). Deletions cut 6 bases from V and 3 bases from J, with 15 bases between. This CDR3 is 16 amino acids long. The DNA for the CDR3 is TGTGCCAGCAGAATAACTGGGCTTGGTGGGGCCAACGTCCTGACTTTC. This translates into CASRITGLGGANVLTF.

V gene TRBV9 combines with J gene TRBJ2-5; no reliable D call. Germline CDR1 and CDR2: SGDLS and YYNGEE. Trimming pared 0 bases from V and 5 bases from J, leaving 8 bases between. The CDR3 extends over 13 amino acids. CDR3 residues: CASSVVGIETQYF. The CDR3 nucleotides read TGTGCCAGCAGCGTAGTTGGTATTGAGACCCAGTACTTC.

In this sample, this clonotype turned up many times. CDR3 sequence: CASNIGQGMGEAFF. CDR3 nucleotides: TGTGCCAGCAATATAGGACAGGGAATGGGTGAAGCTTTCTTT. The gene calls are TRBV28 and TRBJ1-1, with TRBD1 matching over 8 bases. The CDR3 is 14 amino acids. V lost 7 bases, J lost 7 bases, and 11 bases stayed unmatched. Germline V gene lookup returns CDR1 MDHEN and CDR2 SYDVKM.

This clonotype was detected many times. The chain carries TRBV29-1 and TRBJ1-4; no clear D. CDR3 length equals 13 residues. V was trimmed by 6 bases and J by 6 bases, leaving 14 bases between them. Germline-derived CDR1 and CDR2 are SQVTM and ANQGSEA. For the CDR3, the DNA is TGCAGCGTAGCTGGGGTTGTAGATGAAAAACTGTTTTTT. Amino acids: CSVAGVVDEKLFF.

This clonotype was counted many times. This sequence joins TRBV27 and TRBJ2-7; D ambiguous. This CDR3 spans 13 amino acids. Trimming left V 5 bases short and J 4 bases short, with 12 bases between. In germline, CDR1 is MNHEY, CDR2 SMNVEV (reference sequence). CDR3 region: CASSPNRLYEQYF. The CDR3 coding sequence is TGTGCCAGCAGTCCCAACCGATTATACGAGCAGTACTTC.

This clonotype appeared many times. V is TRBV6-5 and J is TRBJ2-1; 8 bases fit TRBD1. Unmatched junction bases numbered 5, after V lost 2 bases and J lost 8 bases. Germline-derived CDR1 and CDR2 are MNHEY and SVGAGI. This CDR3 is 14 amino acids long. The CDR3 bases are TGTGCCAGCAGTTACGGACAGGGAAGGGATGAGCAGTTCTTC. Its protein product is CASSYGQGRDEQFF.

The V gene is TRBV7-9, the J gene TRBJ2-1, with 9 bases aligning to TRBD1. Germline V CDR1 and CDR2: SEHNR, FQNEAQ (reference sequence). This CDR3 spans 16 amino acids. The J segment lost 3 bases and the V segment lost 5 bases, leaving 8 bases of the junction unmatched. CDR3 amino acids: CASSRPGQGHYNEQFF. The CDR3 DNA follows: TGTGCCAGCAGCCGACCGGGACAGGGTCACTACAATGAGCAGTTCTTC.

This clonotype came up many times. This chain uses TRBV3-1 with TRBJ1-5; D unclear. The CDR3 consists of 13 residues. V lost 3 bases and J 4 bases, leaving 7 bases between the germline ends. CDR1 and CDR2 from the germline V gene are LGHDT and YNNKEL (reference sequence). The CDR3 nucleotides read TGTGCCAGCAGCCAGGGGTTAAATCAGCCCCAGCATTTT. This gives the protein CASSQGLNQPQHF.

This clonotype was seen at least ten times. The V gene is TRBV29-1, the J gene TRBJ2-7, with 12 positions matching TRBD1. Germline CDR1 SQVTM, CDR2 ANQGSEA. Trimming took 5 bases from V and 5 from J; bases not matched to a gene: 4. The CDR3 extends over 13 amino acids. For the CDR3, the DNA is TGCAGCGTTCCGGGACAGGGGGCCCACGAGCAGTACTTC. Its translation: CSVPGQGAHEQYF.

This clonotype appeared many times. The rearrangement links TRBV7-9 to TRBJ2-1; D ambiguous. Germline V gene lookup returns CDR1 SEHNR and CDR2 FQNEAQ (reference sequence). CDR3 length: 14 residues. V lost 10 bases, J lost 0 bases, and 13 bases lay in between. DNA for the CDR3: TGTGCCACCTTCCGGTTGAGCTCCTACAATGAGCAGTTCTTC. Translating it yields CATFRLSSYNEQFF.

This clonotype was recorded at least ten times. The chain employs TRBV4-1 and TRBJ1-1; the match to TRBD1 covers 8 bases. The CDR3 totals 14 residues. Germline CDR1 reads MGHRA; CDR2 reads YSYEKL. The trim removed 0 bases at V and 10 bases at J, leaving 7 bases unmatched. This chain's CDR3 is CASSQEQIGTGAFF. The CDR3 coding sequence is TGCGCCAGCAGCCAAGAGCAAATCGGGACAGGAGCTTTCTTT.

This clonotype was detected many times. This chain connects TRBV30 to TRBJ1-2, with 7 bases fitting TRBD1. There are 15 residues in the CDR3. The germline CDR1 and CDR2 sequences are GTSNPN and SVGIG (reference sequence). V trimming: 1 base; J trimming: 1 base; junction bases outside the gene matches: 6. The CDR3 DNA is TGTGCCTGGAGTGGACAGGGTTGGGATAACTATGGCTACACCTTC. It is translated as CAWSGQGWDNYGYTF.

This clonotype was picked up many times. This CDR3 is CSVGRTTGLKTQYF. CDR3 in DNA: TGCAGTGTCGGTAGGACCACTGGCCTGAAGACCCAGTACTTC. This sequence joins TRBV20-1 and TRBJ2-5; D call uncertain. Per the germline V gene, CDR1 is DFQATT and CDR2 is SNEGSKA (reference sequence). The CDR3 extends over 14 amino acids. The V end lost 7 bases, the J end lost 6 bases, and 21 bases lay between the germline ends.

The table lists this clonotype with many counts. The chain links TRBV20-1 to TRBJ1-2, with no clear D. V lost 6 bases, J lost 2 bases, and 13 bases lay in between. Germline-derived CDR1 and CDR2 are DFQATT and SNEGSKA (reference sequence). The CDR3 contains 13 residues. For the CDR3, the DNA is TGCAGTGCCACGGCATCAGCGAACTATGGCTACACCTTC. As protein: CSATASANYGYTF.

This clonotype was recorded many times. This rearrangement joins TRBV12-3 or TRBV12-4 to TRBJ1-1, with a weak D call TRBD1 (5 bases). The CDR3 covers 14 residues. V lost 1 base to trimming and J lost 4 bases, with 10 bases between them. CDR3 sequence reads: CASSLGRGSTEAFF. DNA for the CDR3: TGTGCCAGCAGTTTAGGAAGGGGTTCCACTGAAGCTTTCTTT.

This clonotype has just one count. This sequence may be a read error, since a much larger clone differs from it by one base. This rearrangement joins TRBV7-9 to TRBJ2-7; D is perhaps TRBD1 or TRBD2 (5 bases each). CDR3 length: 13 residues. Germline CDR1 SEHNR, CDR2 FQNEAQ (reference sequence). The V and J ends lost 3 bases and 3 bases respectively, with 9 bases between them. As DNA, the CDR3 is TGTGCCAGCAGCTTGTGGGGGAACTACGAGCAGTACTTC. Its protein product is CASSLWGNYEQYF.

CDR3 coding DNA: TGTGCCAGCAGCCAAGAATGTTGCGGGGCAGGGGAGCTGTTTTTT. Protein: CASSQECCGAGELFF. The chain has TRBV3-1 and TRBJ2-2, with a tentative D call TRBD2 (6 bases). V was cut by 0 bases and J by 8 bases, with 13 bases left in between. There are 15 residues in the CDR3. Germline-derived CDR1 and CDR2 are LGHDT and YNNKEL (reference sequence).

This clonotype was counted a few times. This chain connects TRBV30 to TRBJ2-5; 7 bases align to TRBD2. The CDR3 sequence is 15 residues long. J was trimmed by 1 base and V by 6 bases; bases with no gene match: 11. Germline values: CDR1 GTSNPN, CDR2 SVGIG (reference sequence). The CDR3 here is CACPGLGPLQETQYF. The DNA for the CDR3 is TGTGCCTGCCCTGGACTAGGCCCCCTCCAAGAGACCCAGTACTTC.

This clonotype was detected ten times or more. The rearrangement joins TRBV12-3 or TRBV12-4 to TRBJ2-5, with D perhaps assigned TRBD1 or TRBD2 (5 bases each). The germline V and J ends were trimmed by 5 bases and 1 base, with 11 bases remaining between them. CDR3 size: 14 residues. In DNA form, the CDR3 reads TGTGCCAGCAGTCCCCGGGACGGCCAAGAGACCCAGTACTTC. Its protein product is CASSPRDGQETQYF.

Note on this clonotype: This likely comes from a read error, as the CDR3 has no conserved phenylalanine or tryptophan at its end. This chain uses TRBV11-2 with TRBJ2-5; 10 bases agree with TRBD1. CDR1 SGHAT and CDR2 FQNNGV come from the germline V gene. CDR3 size: 15 residues. The V gene end was trimmed by 2 bases and the J gene end by 4 bases; junction bases not matched to a gene: 4. The CDR3 coding sequence is TGTGCCAGCAGCTTATCTCGGACAGGGGGAGAGACCCAGTACCTC. It translates to CASSLSRTGGETQYL.

There are many counts of this clonotype. The V gene is TRBV7-2, the J gene TRBJ1-1, with D perhaps TRBD1 (5 bases). Trimming shortened V by 4 bases and J by 4 bases, and 16 bases separated the two germline ends. The germline gives CDR1 SGHTA, CDR2 FQGNSA. The length of the CDR3 is 15 residues. The CDR3: CASSSLRQTSTEAFF. CDR3 DNA sequence: TGTGCCAGCAGCTCCCTTAGACAGACCTCCACTGAAGCTTTCTTT. The variable domain in full, completed from reference TRBV7-2 and TRBJ1-1, reads GAGVSQSPSNKVTEKGKDVELRCDPISGHTALYWYRQSLGQGLEFLIYFQGNSAPDKSGLPSDRFSAERTGGSVSTLTIQRTQQEDSAVYLCASSSLRQTSTEAFFGQGTRLTVV.

The table lists this clonotype with many counts. The rearrangement links TRBV20-1 to TRBJ2-1; 14 bases are a match to TRBD2. The V gene end was trimmed by 6 bases and the J gene end by 8 bases; junction bases not matched to a gene: 15. Germline V lookup: CDR1 DFQATT, CDR2 SNEGSKA (reference sequence). The length of the CDR3 is 17 residues. The chain's CDR3 is CSADTGTSGGDIDEQFF. In nucleotides, the CDR3 is TGCAGTGCCGACACAGGGACTAGCGGGGGCGATATCGATGAGCAGTTCTTC.

The chain uses TRBV4-1 and TRBJ2-7; D gene unclear. V gave up 0 bases and J gave up 4 bases, with 19 bases separating them. The CDR3 has 17 amino acids. CDR1 MGHRA and CDR2 YSYEKL come from the germline V gene. The CDR3 bases are TGCGCCAGCAGCCAAGAGATTGTCAGCGAGCTCCGGTACGAGCAGTACTTC. Amino acid sequence: CASSQEIVSELRYEQYF.